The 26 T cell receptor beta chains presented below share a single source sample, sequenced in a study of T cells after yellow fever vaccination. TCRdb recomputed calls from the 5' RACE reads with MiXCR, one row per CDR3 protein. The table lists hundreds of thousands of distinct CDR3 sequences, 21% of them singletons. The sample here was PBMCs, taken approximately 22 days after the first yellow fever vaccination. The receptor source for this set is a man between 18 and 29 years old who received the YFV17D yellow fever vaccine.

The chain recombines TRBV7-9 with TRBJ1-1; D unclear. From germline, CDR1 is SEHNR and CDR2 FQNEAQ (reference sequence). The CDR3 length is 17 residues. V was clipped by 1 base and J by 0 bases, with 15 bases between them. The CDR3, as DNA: TGTGCCAGCAGCTTAGTATTCGGGGTCAGGATGAACACTGAAGCTTTCTTT. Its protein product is CASSLVFGVRMNTEAFF.

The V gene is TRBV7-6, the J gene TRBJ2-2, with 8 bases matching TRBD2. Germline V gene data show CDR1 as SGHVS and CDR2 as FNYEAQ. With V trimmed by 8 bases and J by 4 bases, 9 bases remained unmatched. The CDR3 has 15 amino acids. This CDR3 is CASRINGGGTGELFF. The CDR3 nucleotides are TGTGCCAGCCGCATTAACGGGGGGGGCACCGGGGAGCTGTTTTTT.

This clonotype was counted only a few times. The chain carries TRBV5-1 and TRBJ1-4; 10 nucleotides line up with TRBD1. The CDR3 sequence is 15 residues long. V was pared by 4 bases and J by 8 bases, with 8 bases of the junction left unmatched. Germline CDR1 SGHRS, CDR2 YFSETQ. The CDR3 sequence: CASSVRQGAQEKLFF. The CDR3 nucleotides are TGCGCCAGCAGCGTCCGACAGGGGGCGCAGGAAAAACTGTTTTTT.

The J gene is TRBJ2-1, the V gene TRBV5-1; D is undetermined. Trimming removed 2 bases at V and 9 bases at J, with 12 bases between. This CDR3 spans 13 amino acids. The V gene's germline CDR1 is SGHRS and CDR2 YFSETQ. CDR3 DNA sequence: TGCGCCAGCAGCTTCTACGGGTCGGTTGAGCAGTTCTTC. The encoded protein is CASSFYGSVEQFF. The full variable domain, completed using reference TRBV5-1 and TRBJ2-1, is KAGVTQTPRYLIKTRGQQVTLSCSPISGHRSVSWYQQTPGQGLQFLFEYFSETQRNKGNFPGRFSGRQFSNSRSEMNVSTLELGDSALYLCASSFYGSVEQFFGPGTRLTVL.

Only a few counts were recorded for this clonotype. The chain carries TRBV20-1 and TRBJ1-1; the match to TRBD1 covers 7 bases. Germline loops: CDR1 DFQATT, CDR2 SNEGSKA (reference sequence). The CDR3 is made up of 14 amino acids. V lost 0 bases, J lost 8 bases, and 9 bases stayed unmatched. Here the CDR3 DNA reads TGCAGTGCTAGAGATCGGGACAGCGGACGGGAAGCTTTCTTT. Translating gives CSARDRDSGREAFF.

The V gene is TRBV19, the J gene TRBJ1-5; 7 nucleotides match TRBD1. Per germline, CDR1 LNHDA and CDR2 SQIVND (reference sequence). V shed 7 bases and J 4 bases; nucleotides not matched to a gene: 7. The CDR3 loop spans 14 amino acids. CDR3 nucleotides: TGTGCCAGTACCCAGACAGGGCGTAATCAGCCCCAGCATTTT. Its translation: CASTQTGRNQPQHF. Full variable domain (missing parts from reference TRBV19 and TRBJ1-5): DGGITQSPKYLFRKEGQNVTLSCEQNLNHDAMYWYRQDPGQGLRLIYYSQIVNDFQKGDIAEGYSVSREKKESFPLTVTSAQKNPTAFYLCASTQTGRNQPQHFGDGTRLSIL.

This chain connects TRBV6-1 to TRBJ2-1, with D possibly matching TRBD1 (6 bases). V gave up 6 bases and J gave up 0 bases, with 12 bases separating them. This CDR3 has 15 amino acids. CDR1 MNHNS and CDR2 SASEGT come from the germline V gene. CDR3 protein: CASREGVRSYNEQFF. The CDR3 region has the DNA TGTGCCAGCAGAGAGGGGGTCCGCTCCTACAATGAGCAGTTCTTC.

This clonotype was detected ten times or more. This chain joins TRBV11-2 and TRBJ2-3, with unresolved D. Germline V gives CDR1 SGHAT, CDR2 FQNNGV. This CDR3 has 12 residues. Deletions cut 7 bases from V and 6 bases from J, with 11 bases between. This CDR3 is CASTWALDTQYF. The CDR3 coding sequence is TGTGCCAGCACATGGGCCTTGGATACGCAGTATTTT.

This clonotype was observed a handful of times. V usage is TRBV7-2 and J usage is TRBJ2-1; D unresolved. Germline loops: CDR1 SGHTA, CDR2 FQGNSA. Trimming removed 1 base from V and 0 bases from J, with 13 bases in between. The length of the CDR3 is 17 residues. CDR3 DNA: TGTGCCAGCAGCTTAGTCTCGGCCCGGAGCTCCTACAATGAGCAGTTCTTC. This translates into CASSLVSARSSYNEQFF. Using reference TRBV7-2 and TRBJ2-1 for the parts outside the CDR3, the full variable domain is GAGVSQSPSNKVTEKGKDVELRCDPISGHTALYWYRQSLGQGLEFLIYFQGNSAPDKSGLPSDRFSAERTGGSVSTLTIQRTQQEDSAVYLCASSLVSARSSYNEQFFGPGTRLTVL.

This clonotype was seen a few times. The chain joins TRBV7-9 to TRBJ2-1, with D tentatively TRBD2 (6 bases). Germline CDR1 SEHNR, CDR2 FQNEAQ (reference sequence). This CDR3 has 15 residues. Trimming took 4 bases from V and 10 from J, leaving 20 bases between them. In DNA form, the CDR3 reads TGTGCCAGCAGCTGGATAGCGGACTCAGGGTCGGAGCAGTTCTTC. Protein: CASSWIADSGSEQFF.

The CDR3 region is CSANPPRGSYNEQFF. In DNA, the CDR3 is TGCAGTGCTAACCCCCCCAGGGGGTCCTACAATGAGCAGTTCTTC. The chain links TRBV20-1 to TRBJ2-1; 7 bases are shared with TRBD1. The CDR3 spans 15 residues. Germline trimming cut 4 bases from V and 1 base from J; bases unmatched to any gene: 7. Germline CDR1 is DFQATT and CDR2 is SNEGSKA (reference sequence).

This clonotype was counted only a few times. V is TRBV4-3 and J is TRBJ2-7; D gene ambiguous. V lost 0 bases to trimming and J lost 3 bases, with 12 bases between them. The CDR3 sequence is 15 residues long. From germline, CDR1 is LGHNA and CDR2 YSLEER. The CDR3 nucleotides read TGCGCCAGCAGCCAAGAGTGGGCGACTTACTACGAGCAGTACTTC. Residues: CASSQEWATYYEQYF.

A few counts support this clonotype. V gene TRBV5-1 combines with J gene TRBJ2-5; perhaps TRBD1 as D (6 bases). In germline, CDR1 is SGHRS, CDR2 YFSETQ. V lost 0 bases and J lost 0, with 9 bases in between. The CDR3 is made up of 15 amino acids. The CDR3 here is CASSLEPGDQETQYF. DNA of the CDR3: TGCGCCAGCAGCTTGGAGCCAGGGGACCAAGAGACCCAGTACTTC.

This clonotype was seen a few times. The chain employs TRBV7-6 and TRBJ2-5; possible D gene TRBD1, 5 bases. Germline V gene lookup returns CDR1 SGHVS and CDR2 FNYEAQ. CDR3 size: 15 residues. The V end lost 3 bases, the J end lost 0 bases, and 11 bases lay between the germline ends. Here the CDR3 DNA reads TGTGCCAGCAGCTTTAGGGGCCAGTACCAAGAGACCCAGTACTTC. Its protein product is CASSFRGQYQETQYF.

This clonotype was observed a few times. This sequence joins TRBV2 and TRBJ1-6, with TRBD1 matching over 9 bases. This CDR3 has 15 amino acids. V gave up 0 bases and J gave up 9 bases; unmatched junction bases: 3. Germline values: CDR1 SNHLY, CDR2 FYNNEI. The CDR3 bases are TGTGCCAGCAGTGAAGCGCGACAGGGGGGTTCACCCCTCCACTTT. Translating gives CASSEARQGGSPLHF.

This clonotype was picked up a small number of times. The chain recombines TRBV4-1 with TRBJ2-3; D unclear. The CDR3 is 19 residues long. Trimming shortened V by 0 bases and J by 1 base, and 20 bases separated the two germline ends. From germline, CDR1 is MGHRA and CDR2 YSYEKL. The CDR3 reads CASSQDPFPVGIGTDTQYF. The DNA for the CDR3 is TGCGCCAGCAGCCAAGACCCCTTCCCGGTGGGAATAGGCACAGATACGCAGTATTTT.

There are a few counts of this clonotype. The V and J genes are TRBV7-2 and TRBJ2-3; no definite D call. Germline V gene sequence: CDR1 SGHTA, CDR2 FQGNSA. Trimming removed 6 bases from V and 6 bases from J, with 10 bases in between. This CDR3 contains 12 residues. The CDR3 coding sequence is TGTGCCAGCAGTCCATTCCGGGATACGCAGTATTTT. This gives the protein CASSPFRDTQYF.

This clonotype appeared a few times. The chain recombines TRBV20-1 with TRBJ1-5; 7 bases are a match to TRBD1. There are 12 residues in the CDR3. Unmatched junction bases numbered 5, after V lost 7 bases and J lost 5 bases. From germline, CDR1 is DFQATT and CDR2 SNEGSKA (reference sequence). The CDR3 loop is CSVWDSYQPQHF. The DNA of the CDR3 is TGCAGTGTGTGGGACAGTTATCAGCCCCAGCATTTT.

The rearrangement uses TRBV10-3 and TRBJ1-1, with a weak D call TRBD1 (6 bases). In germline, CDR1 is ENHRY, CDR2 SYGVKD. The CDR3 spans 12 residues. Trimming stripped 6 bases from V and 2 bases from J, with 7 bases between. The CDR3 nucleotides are TGTGCCATCAGACAGGGAAACACTGAAGCTTTCTTT. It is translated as CAIRQGNTEAFF.

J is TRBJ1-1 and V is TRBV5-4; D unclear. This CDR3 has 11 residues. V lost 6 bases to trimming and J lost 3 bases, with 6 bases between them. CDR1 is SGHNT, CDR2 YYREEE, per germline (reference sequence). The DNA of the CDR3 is TGTGCCAGCAAAAACTACACTGAAGCTTTCTTT. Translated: CASKNYTEAFF.

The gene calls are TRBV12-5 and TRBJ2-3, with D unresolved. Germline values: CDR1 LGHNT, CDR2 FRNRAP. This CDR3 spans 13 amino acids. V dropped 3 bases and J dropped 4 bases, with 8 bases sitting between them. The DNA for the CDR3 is TGTGCTAGTGGTTTTGGGTTTGCAGATACGCAGTATTTT. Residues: CASGFGFADTQYF.

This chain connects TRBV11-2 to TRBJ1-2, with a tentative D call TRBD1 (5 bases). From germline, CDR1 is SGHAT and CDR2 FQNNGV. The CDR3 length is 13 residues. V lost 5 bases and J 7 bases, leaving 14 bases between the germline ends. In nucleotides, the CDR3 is TGTGCCAGCAGCCCCCTCGTCCAGGGTGGCTACACCTTC. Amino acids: CASSPLVQGGYTF.

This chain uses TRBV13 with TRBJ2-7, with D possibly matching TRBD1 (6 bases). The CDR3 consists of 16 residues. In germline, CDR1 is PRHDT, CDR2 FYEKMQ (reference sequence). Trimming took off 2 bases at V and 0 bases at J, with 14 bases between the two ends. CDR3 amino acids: CASSLSRQALSYEQYF. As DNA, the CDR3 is TGTGCCAGCAGCTTATCCCGACAGGCCCTCTCCTACGAGCAGTACTTC.

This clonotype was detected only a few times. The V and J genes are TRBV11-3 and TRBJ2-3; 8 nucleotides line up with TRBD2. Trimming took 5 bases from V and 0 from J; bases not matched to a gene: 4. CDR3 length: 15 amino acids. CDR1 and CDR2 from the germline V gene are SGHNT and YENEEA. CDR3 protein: CASSRGGPSTDTQYF. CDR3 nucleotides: TGTGCCAGCAGCCGCGGGGGGCCCAGCACAGATACGCAGTATTTT.

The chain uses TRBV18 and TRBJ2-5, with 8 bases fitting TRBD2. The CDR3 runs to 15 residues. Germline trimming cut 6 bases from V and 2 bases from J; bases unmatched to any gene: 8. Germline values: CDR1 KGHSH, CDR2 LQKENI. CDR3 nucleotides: TGTGCCAGCTCCCCTAGACTAGCGCAACAAGAGACCCAGTACTTC. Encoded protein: CASSPRLAQQETQYF.

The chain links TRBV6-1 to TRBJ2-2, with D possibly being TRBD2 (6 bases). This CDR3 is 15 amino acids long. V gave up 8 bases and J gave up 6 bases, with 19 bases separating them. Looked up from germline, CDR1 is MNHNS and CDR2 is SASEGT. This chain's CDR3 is CASGRRTSTPGELFF. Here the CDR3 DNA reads TGTGCCAGCGGGAGGCGAACTAGCACCCCCGGGGAGCTGTTTTTT.